These T cell receptor beta chains were read from a single sample in a study of shared clonotypes between healthy human individuals. Only in-frame clones appear in the TCRdb table, and some are missing; sequencing was by immunoSEQ multiplex PCR. The sample lists about 480,000 clones, about 80% seen once, with around 13% in the top ten. Sequenced input: PBMCs. Receptors were obtained from a woman in her thirties or forties in good health. Some clones in this sample may be carry-over from other donors' samples. Both conserved end residues are part of each CDR3. Fields, in order: clone size, D gene, J gene, V gene, CDR3 protein, CDR3 DNA. The D gene is left open where the match is weak. Clone size appears in some rows only: once, few, many, or a class for an expanded clone.

clone_size: .; d_call: TRBD1; j_call: TRBJ1-1; v_call: TRBV12-5; cdr3_aa: CASGLVLGTGEVGTEAFF; cdr3_nt: TGTGCTAGTGGTTTGGTACTTGGGACAGGGGAGGTAGGGACTGAAGCTTTCTTT
clone_size: .; d_call: TRBD1; j_call: TRBJ1-1; v_call: TRBV18; cdr3_aa: CASSRGDRTEAFF; cdr3_nt: TGTGCCAGCTCACGGGGGGACAGGACTGAAGCTTTCTTT
clone_size: few; d_call: TRBD2; j_call: TRBJ2-7; v_call: TRBV19; cdr3_aa: CASSRYGLAGGSSDYEQYF; cdr3_nt: TGTGCCAGTAGCCGCTACGGGCTAGCGGGAGGGTCCTCCGACTACGAGCAGTACTTC
clone_size: .; d_call: .; j_call: TRBJ2-7; v_call: TRBV30; cdr3_aa: CAWRDYEQYF; cdr3_nt: TGTGCCTGGCGGGACTACGAGCAGTACTTC
clone_size: .; d_call: .; j_call: TRBJ2-5; v_call: TRBV7-7; cdr3_aa: CASSHGLRQETQYF; cdr3_nt: TGTGCTAGCAGCCACGGCTTGCGCCAAGAGACCCAGTACTTC
clone_size: .; d_call: .; j_call: TRBJ2-3; v_call: TRBV30; cdr3_aa: CAWSADLRTDTQYF; cdr3_nt: TGTGCCTGGAGTGCGGACTTGCGCACAGATACGCAGTATTTT
clone_size: .; d_call: TRBD2; j_call: TRBJ2-1; v_call: TRBV19; cdr3_aa: CASSRGLAGGSEQFF; cdr3_nt: TGTGCCAGTAGTAGGGGACTAGCGGGAGGAAGTGAGCAGTTCTTC
clone_size: .; d_call: TRBD1; j_call: TRBJ2-7; v_call: TRBV27; cdr3_aa: CASSRDRVAYEQYF; cdr3_nt: TGTGCCAGCAGTAGGGACAGGGTCGCCTACGAGCAGTACTTC
clone_size: .; d_call: TRBD1; j_call: TRBJ2-3; v_call: TRBV28; cdr3_aa: CASSPGDRLADTQYF; cdr3_nt: TGTGCCAGCAGTCCGGGGGACAGGTTAGCAGATACGCAGTATTTT
clone_size: many; d_call: .; j_call: TRBJ2-5; v_call: TRBV18; cdr3_aa: CASSPPAPEGETQYF; cdr3_nt: TGTGCCAGCTCACCACCGGCCCCAGAGGGAGAGACCCAGTACTTC
clone_size: .; d_call: TRBD1; j_call: TRBJ2-1; v_call: TRBV28; cdr3_aa: CASSPPGQGLLYNEQFF; cdr3_nt: TGTGCCAGCAGCCCACCCGGACAGGGGCTACTCTACAATGAGCAGTTCTTC
clone_size: once; d_call: .; j_call: TRBJ2-7; v_call: TRBV21-1; cdr3_aa: CASSKGSQGAPKQYF; cdr3_nt: TGTGCCAGCAGCAAAGGGTCACAGGGGGCTCCGAAGCAGTACTTC
clone_size: .; d_call: .; j_call: TRBJ1-5; v_call: TRBV5-1; cdr3_aa: CASSLDGSDQPQHF; cdr3_nt: TGCGCCAGCAGCTTGGACGGGTCCGATCAGCCCCAGCATTTT
clone_size: .; d_call: .; j_call: TRBJ1-1; v_call: TRBV12-5; cdr3_aa: CASGLQGENTEAFF; cdr3_nt: TGTGCTAGTGGTTTGCAGGGCGAGAACACTGAAGCTTTCTTT
clone_size: .; d_call: TRBD1; j_call: TRBJ2-2; v_call: TRBV7-8; cdr3_aa: CASSPPGQGASLITGELFF; cdr3_nt: TGTGCCAGCAGCCCACCGGGACAGGGGGCGAGCCTGATCACCGGGGAGCTGTTTTTT
clone_size: .; d_call: TRBD2; j_call: TRBJ2-2; v_call: TRBV5-1; cdr3_aa: CASSLLSSGNTGELFF; cdr3_nt: TGCGCCAGCAGCTTGCTCTCTAGCGGAAACACCGGGGAGCTGTTTTTT
clone_size: .; d_call: TRBD2; j_call: TRBJ2-1; v_call: TRBV19; cdr3_aa: CASSYMGDLAGYNEQFF; cdr3_nt: TGTGCCAGTAGTTATATGGGGGACCTAGCGGGCTACAATGAGCAGTTCTTC
clone_size: once; d_call: .; j_call: TRBJ2-7; v_call: TRBV10-1; cdr3_aa: CASSARTDGDEQYF; cdr3_nt: TGCGCCAGCAGTGCCCGAACGGACGGCGACGAGCAGTACTTC
clone_size: .; d_call: .; j_call: TRBJ2-7; v_call: TRBV10-3; cdr3_aa: CAISDLGGGIKAYEQYF; cdr3_nt: TGTGCCATCAGTGACCTAGGTGGAGGTATCAAGGCCTACGAGCAGTACTTC
clone_size: .; d_call: .; j_call: TRBJ2-3; v_call: TRBV14; cdr3_aa: CASSQDRGTGDTQYF; cdr3_nt: TGTGCCAGCAGCCAAGATAGGGGCACTGGAGATACGCAGTATTTT
clone_size: .; d_call: .; j_call: TRBJ1-2; v_call: TRBV7-2; cdr3_aa: CASSLGWGSGYTF; cdr3_nt: TGTGCCAGCAGCTTAGGCTGGGGGAGCGGCTACACCTTC
clone_size: once; d_call: .; j_call: TRBJ1-2; v_call: TRBV5-6; cdr3_aa: CASSLPGVYGYTF; cdr3_nt: TGTGCCAGCAGCTTGCCAGGAGTCTATGGCTACACCTTC
clone_size: .; d_call: TRBD1; j_call: TRBJ2-1; v_call: TRBV2; cdr3_aa: CATGQGVGNEQFF; cdr3_nt: TGTGCCACCGGACAGGGAGTGGGGAATGAGCAGTTCTTC
clone_size: .; d_call: .; j_call: TRBJ2-2; v_call: TRBV5-6; cdr3_aa: CASSLGVYRRTGELFF; cdr3_nt: TGTGCCAGCAGCTTGGGGGTATATAGAAGGACCGGGGAGCTGTTTTTT
clone_size: .; d_call: .; j_call: TRBJ2-2; v_call: TRBV6-1; cdr3_aa: CASSERRGTGELFF; cdr3_nt: TGTGCCAGCAGTGAAAGAAGGGGAACCGGGGAGCTGTTTTTT
clone_size: .; d_call: TRBD2; j_call: TRBJ2-1; v_call: TRBV5-6; cdr3_aa: CASSLGASGFRSSYNEQFF; cdr3_nt: TGTGCCAGCAGCTTAGGGGCTAGCGGGTTCCGGAGCTCCTACAATGAGCAGTTCTTC
clone_size: .; d_call: TRBD2; j_call: TRBJ2-2; v_call: TRBV11-1; cdr3_aa: CASSFPASGITGELFF; cdr3_nt: TGTGCCAGCAGCTTCCCGGCTAGCGGGATCACCGGGGAGCTGTTTTTT
clone_size: .; d_call: .; j_call: TRBJ2-1; v_call: TRBV11-3; cdr3_aa: CASSSLGSKEYEQFF; cdr3_nt: TGTGCCAGCAGCTCGCTAGGGAGTAAGGAGTATGAGCAGTTCTTC
clone_size: once; d_call: .; j_call: TRBJ2-3; v_call: TRBV18; cdr3_aa: CASSPLAFTSTDTQYF; cdr3_nt: TGTGCCAGCTCACCACTAGCGTTCACTAGCACAGATACGCAGTATTTT
clone_size: .; d_call: TRBD2; j_call: TRBJ2-1; v_call: TRBV5-6; cdr3_aa: CASSPGLAGIHEQFF; cdr3_nt: TGTGCCAGCAGTCCAGGACTAGCGGGAATCCATGAGCAGTTCTTC
clone_size: once; d_call: .; j_call: TRBJ1-6; v_call: TRBV9; cdr3_aa: CASSVLDGGSPLHF; cdr3_nt: TGTGCCAGCAGCGTCCTCGATGGGGGTTCACCCCTCCACTTT
clone_size: once; d_call: .; j_call: TRBJ2-5; v_call: TRBV11-2; cdr3_aa: CASSYRDFQETQYF; cdr3_nt: TGTGCCAGCAGCTACAGGGACTTTCAAGAGACCCAGTACTTC
clone_size: .; d_call: .; j_call: TRBJ2-1; v_call: TRBV5-4; cdr3_aa: CASSLAGSLSEQFF; cdr3_nt: TGTGCCAGCAGCTTGGCCGGCTCCTTATCTGAGCAGTTCTTC
clone_size: few; d_call: .; j_call: TRBJ2-7; v_call: TRBV5-4; cdr3_aa: CASSYQQGPYEQYF; cdr3_nt: TGTGCCAGCAGCTATCAGCAGGGGCCCTACGAGCAGTACTTC
clone_size: once; d_call: .; j_call: TRBJ2-3; v_call: TRBV28; cdr3_aa: CASSLSGSTDTQYF; cdr3_nt: TGTGCCAGCAGCCTTAGCGGTAGCACAGATACGCAGTATTTT
clone_size: .; d_call: .; j_call: TRBJ1-3; v_call: TRBV19; cdr3_aa: CASSKITAVYSGNTIYF; cdr3_nt: TGTGCCAGTAGTAAAATCACGGCTGTTTACTCTGGAAACACCATATATTTT
clone_size: .; d_call: TRBD2; j_call: TRBJ2-7; v_call: TRBV7-8; cdr3_aa: CASSLLSRALAREGQSYEQYF; cdr3_nt: TGTGCCAGCAGCCTACTCTCCCGGGCCCTGGCGCGGGAGGGCCAGTCCTACGAGCAGTACTTC
clone_size: .; d_call: .; j_call: TRBJ1-1; v_call: TRBV30; cdr3_aa: CASPRRGMNTEAFF; cdr3_nt: TGTGCCTCCCCAAGGAGGGGCATGAACACTGAAGCTTTCTTT
clone_size: few; d_call: .; j_call: TRBJ1-2; v_call: TRBV2; cdr3_aa: CASSVDGPSGYTF; cdr3_nt: TGTGCCAGCAGTGTGGACGGTCCCTCTGGCTACACCTTC
clone_size: .; d_call: .; j_call: TRBJ2-3; v_call: TRBV7-3; cdr3_aa: CASSLTGSDTQYF; cdr3_nt: TGTGCCAGCAGCTTAACAGGGTCGGATACGCAGTATTTT